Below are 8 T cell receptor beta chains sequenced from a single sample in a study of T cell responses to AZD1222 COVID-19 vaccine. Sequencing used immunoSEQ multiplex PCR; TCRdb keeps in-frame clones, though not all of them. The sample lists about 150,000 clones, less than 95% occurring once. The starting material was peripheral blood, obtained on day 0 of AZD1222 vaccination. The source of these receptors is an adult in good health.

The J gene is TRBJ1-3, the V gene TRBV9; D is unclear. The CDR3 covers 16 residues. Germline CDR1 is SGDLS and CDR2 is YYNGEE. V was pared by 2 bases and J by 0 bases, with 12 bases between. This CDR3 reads CASSVTSQLSGNTIYF. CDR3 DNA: TGTGCCAGCAGCGTCACCAGCCAACTCTCTGGAAACACCATATATTTT.

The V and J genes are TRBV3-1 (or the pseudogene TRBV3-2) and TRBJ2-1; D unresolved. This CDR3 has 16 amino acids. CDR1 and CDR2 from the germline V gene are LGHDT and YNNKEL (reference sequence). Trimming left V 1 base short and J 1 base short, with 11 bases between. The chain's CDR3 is CASSQADRRSYNEQFF. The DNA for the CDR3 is TGTGCCAGCAGCCAAGCGGACCGACGTTCCTACAATGAGCAGTTCTTC.

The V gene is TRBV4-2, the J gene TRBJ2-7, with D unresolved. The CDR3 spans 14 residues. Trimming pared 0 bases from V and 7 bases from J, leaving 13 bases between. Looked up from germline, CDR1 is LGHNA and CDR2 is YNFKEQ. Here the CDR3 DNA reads TGTGCCAGCAGCCAAGATCCCCTCCTAGGGGAGCAGTACTTC. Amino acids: CASSQDPLLGEQYF.

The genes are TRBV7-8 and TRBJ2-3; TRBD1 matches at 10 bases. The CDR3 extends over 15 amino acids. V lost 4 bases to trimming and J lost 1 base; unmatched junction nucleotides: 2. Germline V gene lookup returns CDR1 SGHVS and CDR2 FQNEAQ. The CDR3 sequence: CASSWGTGGTDTQYF. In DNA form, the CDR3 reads TGTGCCAGCAGCTGGGGGACAGGGGGCACAGATACGCAGTATTTT. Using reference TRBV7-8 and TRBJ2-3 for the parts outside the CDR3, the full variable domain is GAGVSQSPRYKVAKRGQDVALRCDPISGHVSLFWYQQALGQGPEFLTYFQNEAQLDKSGLPSDRFFAERPEGSVSTLKIQRTQQEDSAVYLCASSWGTGGTDTQYFGPGTRLTVL.

Here the CDR3 reads CASRNPGQGFSPLHF. For the CDR3, the DNA is TGTGCCAGTCGTAACCCGGGACAGGGGTTTTCACCCCTCCACTTT. The chain couples TRBV19 to TRBJ1-6; 10 bases match TRBD1. Germline V gene data show CDR1 as LNHDA and CDR2 as SQIVND (reference sequence). V lost 8 bases to trimming and J lost 9 bases; unmatched junction nucleotides: 10. CDR3 length: 15 residues. Full variable domain (remainder filled in from reference TRBV19 and TRBJ1-6): DGGITQSPKYLFRKEGQNVTLSCEQNLNHDAMYWYRQDPGQGLRLIYYSQIVNDFQKGDIAEGYSVSREKKESFPLTVTSAQKNPTAFYLCASRNPGQGFSPLHFGNGTRLTVT.

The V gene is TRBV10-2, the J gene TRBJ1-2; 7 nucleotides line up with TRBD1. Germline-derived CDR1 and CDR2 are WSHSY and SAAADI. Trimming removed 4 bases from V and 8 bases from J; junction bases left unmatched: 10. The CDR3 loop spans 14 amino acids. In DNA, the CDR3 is TGCGCCAGCAGTGTTGCCCGACAGGGTCTCGGCTACACCTTC. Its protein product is CASSVARQGLGYTF.

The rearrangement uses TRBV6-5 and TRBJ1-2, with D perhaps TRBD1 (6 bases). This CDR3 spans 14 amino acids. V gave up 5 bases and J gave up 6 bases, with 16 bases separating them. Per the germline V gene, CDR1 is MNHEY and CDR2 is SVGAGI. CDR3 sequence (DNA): TGTGCCAGCAGTCACCAAGGGGGGGCCAATGGCTACACCTTC. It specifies CASSHQGGANGYTF.

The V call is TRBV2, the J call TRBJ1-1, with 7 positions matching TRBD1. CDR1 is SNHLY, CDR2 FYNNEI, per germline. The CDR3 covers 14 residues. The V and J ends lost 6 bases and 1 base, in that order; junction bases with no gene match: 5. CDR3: CASSRGQTNTEAFF. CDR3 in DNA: TGTGCCAGCAGCCGGGGACAGACGAACACTGAAGCTTTCTTT. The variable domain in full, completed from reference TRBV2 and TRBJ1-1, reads EPEVTQTPSHQVTQMGQEVILRCVPISNHLYFYWYRQILGQKVEFLVSFYNNEISEKSEIFDDQFSVERPDGSNFTLKIRSTKLEDSAMYFCASSRGQTNTEAFFGQGTRLTVV.